This is a list of T cell receptor beta chains from one sample in a study of T cell responses to AZD1222 COVID-19 vaccine. Profiled with immunoSEQ multiplex PCR; TCRdb holds only in-frame clones, not every one. The sample records roughly 100,000 clones, 93% being singletons. The sequencing here drew on peripheral blood, taken on day 0 of AZD1222 vaccination. These receptors came from an adult in good health. The CDR3 runs from the conserved cysteine through the conserved F or W. The D gene is left open where the match is weak. For some rows the clone size is stated as once, few or many, or as a class when expanded; others skip it.

D	V	size	J	DNA	CDR3
NA	TRBV11-2	NA	TRBJ2-5	TGTGCCAGCAGCTTGGGTCCCCAGGGTGAGACCCAGTACTTC	CASSLGPQGETQYF
NA	TRBV5-1	NA	TRBJ2-1	TGCGCCAGCAGCCGCACCCACAGAGAAGCCTACAATGAGCAGTTCTTC	CASSRTHREAYNEQFF
NA	TRBV6-5	few	TRBJ2-3	TGTGCCAGCAAAATGTGGACTGGAGGCACAGATACGCAGTATTTT	CASKMWTGGTDTQYF
NA	TRBV19	few	TRBJ1-3	TGTGCCAGTACCGCAAAGGGAAACACCATATATTTT	CASTAKGNTIYF
NA	TRBV11-3	NA	TRBJ2-1	TGTGCCAGCAGCTCACATAGTGGCAATGAGCAGTTCTTC	CASSSHSGNEQFF
TRBD1	TRBV4-2	once	TRBJ1-2	TGTGCCAGCAGCCAAGAAGACAGGGGCTATGGCTACACCTTC	CASSQEDRGYGYTF
NA	TRBV30	NA	TRBJ2-3	TGTGCCTGGAGGCCGGGCCGAACCCCCACAGATACGCAGTATTTT	CAWRPGRTPTDTQYF
NA	TRBV7-2	NA	TRBJ1-4	TGTGCCAGCAGCTTGGGGACGCCTCTAGGTGGAAAACTGTTTTTT	CASSLGTPLGGKLFF
NA	TRBV7-2	NA	TRBJ1-1	TGTGCCAGCAGGCAGGGGAGCAGCATGAACACTGAAGCTTTCTTT	CASRQGSSMNTEAFF
NA	TRBV24-1	NA	TRBJ2-7	TGTGCCACCAGTGAAACAGGTATCTACGAGCAGTACTTC	CATSETGIYEQYF
TRBD1	TRBV9	NA	TRBJ1-5	TGTGCCAGCAGCGTAGACGACGGGACAGGGGTTCAGCCCCAGCATTTT	CASSVDDGTGVQPQHF
TRBD1	TRBV3-1/TRBV3-2	NA	TRBJ1-4	TGTGCCAGCAGCCAACGGACAGGGGGACGGGTTTTAGAAAAACTGTTTTTT	CASSQRTGGRVLEKLFF
TRBD1	TRBV4-1	NA	TRBJ1-3	TGCGCCAGCAGCCACAAAAAGACAGGGAACGGAAACACCATATATTTT	CASSHKKTGNGNTIYF
NA	TRBV19	NA	TRBJ2-6	TGTGCCAGTAGCCCGCGCAGGCGGGCCAACGTCCTGACTTTC	CASSPRRRANVLTF
TRBD2	TRBV24-1	NA	TRBJ2-3	TGTGCCACCAGTGACCAGACTAGCGGGACAGATACGCAGTATTTT	CATSDQTSGTDTQYF
NA	TRBV24-1	once	TRBJ2-1	TGTGCCACCAGTGCCCCGTGGGCCGGCGATGAGCAGTTCTTC	CATSAPWAGDEQFF